This T cell receptor (beta chain) emerged from a study of T cell responses to AZD1222 COVID-19 vaccine. Points from the study as a whole: There were mostly white British donors and more females than males, and clonal diversity was possibly underestimated. All repertoire sampling was performed exclusively after the peak T cell response. A rise in Spike-specific TCR breadth and depth followed two AZD1222 doses. Recipients of AZD1222 seropositive at baseline numbered only 5 to 7.

About this clone itself: Antigen: not known.

TCRdb keeps only in-frame clones here, not all; method: immunoSEQ multiplex PCR. The table has tens of thousands of clones, about 90% seen once. The CDR3 contains 16 residues. Trimming at V came to 7 bases and at J to 5 bases, leaving 12 bases not matched to a gene. Germline values: CDR1 LNHDA, CDR2 SQIVND (reference sequence). Sequenced here: peripheral blood, sampled on day 0 of AZD1222 vaccination. The sequence derives from an adult in good health. The chain combines TRBV19 with TRBJ2-3, with 10 bases fitting TRBD1. CDR3 region: CASTKTGQGVGDTQYF. The DNA for the CDR3 is TGTGCCAGTACCAAAACCGGACAGGGGGTTGGAGATACGCAGTATTTT.